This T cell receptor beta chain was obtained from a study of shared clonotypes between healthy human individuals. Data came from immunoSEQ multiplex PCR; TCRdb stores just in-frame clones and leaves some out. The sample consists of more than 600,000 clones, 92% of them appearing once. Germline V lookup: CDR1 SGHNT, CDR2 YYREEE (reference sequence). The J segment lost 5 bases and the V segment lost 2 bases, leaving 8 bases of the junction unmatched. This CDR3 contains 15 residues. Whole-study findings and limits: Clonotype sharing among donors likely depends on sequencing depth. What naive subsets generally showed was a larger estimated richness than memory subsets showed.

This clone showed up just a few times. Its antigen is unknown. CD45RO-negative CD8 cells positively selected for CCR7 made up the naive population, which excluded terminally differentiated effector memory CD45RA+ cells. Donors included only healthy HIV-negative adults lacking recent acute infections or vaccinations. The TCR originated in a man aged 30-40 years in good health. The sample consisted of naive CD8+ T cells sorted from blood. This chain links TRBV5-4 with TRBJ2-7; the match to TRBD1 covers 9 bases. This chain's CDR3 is CASSFRGQGLNEQYF. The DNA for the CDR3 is TGTGCCAGCAGCTTTAGGGGACAGGGACTCAACGAGCAGTACTTC. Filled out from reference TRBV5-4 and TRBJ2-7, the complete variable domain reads ETGVTQSPTHLIKTRGQQVTLRCSSQSGHNTVSWYQQALGQGPQFIFQYYREEENGRGNFPPRFSGLQFPNYSSELNVNALELDDSALYLCASSFRGQGLNEQYFGPGTRLTVT.